This T cell receptor beta chain was profiled in a study of vaccination and CD4 T cells after COVID-19. Study overall: There were six male and four female convalescents, and two of them were Hispanic. Median time from second vaccine dose to sampling was approximately 74 days (14 to 241).

This CDR3 has 15 residues. Between the trimmed V and J ends, which lost 1 base and 7 bases, there was a span of 15 bases. CDR1 is SGHDT and CDR2 is YYEEEE in the germline V gene. Comment on this clonotype: What it binds is unknown.

Treatment noted: roughly 10-day PBMC culture with coronavirus spike peptide pools or control peptides (ViraFEST assay). Sequencing of the DNA from cultured CD4+ T cells was carried out with the Oncomine TCR Beta short-read assay. TCRdb analysed the PCR reads with MiXCR anew, one entry per CDR3 protein. The table has more than 15,000 distinct CDR3 sequences, 67% seen once. The sequenced sample was CD4+ T cells from blood, cultured in vitro. This chain connects TRBV5-6 to TRBJ1-5; a weak D match, TRBD1 (5 bases). The TCR comes from a human donor who had recovered from COVID-19. CDR3 bases: TGTGCCAGCAGCTTGAAGGGGAGGTCGCGACAGCCCCAGCATTTT. Translating gives CASSLKGRSRQPQHF.